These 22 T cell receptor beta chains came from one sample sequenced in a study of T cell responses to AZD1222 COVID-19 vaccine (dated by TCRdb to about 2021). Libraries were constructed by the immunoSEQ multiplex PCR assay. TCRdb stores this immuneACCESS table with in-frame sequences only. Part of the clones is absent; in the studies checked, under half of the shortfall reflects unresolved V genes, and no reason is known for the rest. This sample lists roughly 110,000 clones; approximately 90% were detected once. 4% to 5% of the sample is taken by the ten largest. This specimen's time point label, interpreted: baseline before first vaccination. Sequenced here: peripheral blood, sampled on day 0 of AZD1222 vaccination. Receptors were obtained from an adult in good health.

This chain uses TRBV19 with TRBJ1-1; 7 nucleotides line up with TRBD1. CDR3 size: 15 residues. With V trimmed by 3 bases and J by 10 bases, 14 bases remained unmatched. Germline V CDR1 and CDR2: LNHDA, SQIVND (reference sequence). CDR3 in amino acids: CASSIPGGLGGGAFF. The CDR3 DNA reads TGTGCCAGTAGTATTCCAGGGGGACTCGGCGGGGGAGCTTTCTTT.

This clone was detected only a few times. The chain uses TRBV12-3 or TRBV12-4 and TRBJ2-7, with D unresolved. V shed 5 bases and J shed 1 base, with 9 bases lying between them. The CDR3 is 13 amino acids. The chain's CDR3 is CASSHPKSYEQYF. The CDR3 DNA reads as TGTGCCAGCAGTCACCCCAAATCCTACGAGCAGTACTTC.

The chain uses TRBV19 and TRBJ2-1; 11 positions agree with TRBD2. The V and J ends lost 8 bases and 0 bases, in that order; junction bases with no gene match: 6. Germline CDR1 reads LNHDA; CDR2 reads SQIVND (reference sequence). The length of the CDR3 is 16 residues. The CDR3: CASGGLAGGSYNEQFF. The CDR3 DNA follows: TGTGCCAGTGGGGGTCTAGCGGGGGGCTCCTACAATGAGCAGTTCTTC. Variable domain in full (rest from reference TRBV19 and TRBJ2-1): DGGITQSPKYLFRKEGQNVTLSCEQNLNHDAMYWYRQDPGQGLRLIYYSQIVNDFQKGDIAEGYSVSREKKESFPLTVTSAQKNPTAFYLCASGGLAGGSYNEQFFGPGTRLTVL.

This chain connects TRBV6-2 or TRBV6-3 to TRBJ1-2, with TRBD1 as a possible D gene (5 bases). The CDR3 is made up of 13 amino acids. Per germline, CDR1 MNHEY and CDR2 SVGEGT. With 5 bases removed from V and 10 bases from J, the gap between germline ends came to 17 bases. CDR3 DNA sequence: TGTGCCAGCAGTCCGGGACTGCTCTTCCCCTACACCTTC. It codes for CASSPGLLFPYTF.

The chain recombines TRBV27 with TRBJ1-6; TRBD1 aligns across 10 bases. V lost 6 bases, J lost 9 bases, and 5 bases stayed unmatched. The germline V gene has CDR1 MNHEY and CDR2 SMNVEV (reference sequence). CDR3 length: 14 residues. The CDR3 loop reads CASSLTGGSSPLHF. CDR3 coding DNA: TGTGCCAGCAGCCTGACAGGGGGCAGTTCACCCCTCCACTTT.

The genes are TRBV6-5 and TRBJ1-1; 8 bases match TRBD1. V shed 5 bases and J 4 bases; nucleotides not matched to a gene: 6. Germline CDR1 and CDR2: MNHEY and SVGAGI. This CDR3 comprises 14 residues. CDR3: CASSQQDRGTEAFF. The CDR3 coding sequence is TGTGCCAGCAGTCAACAAGACAGGGGCACTGAAGCTTTCTTT.

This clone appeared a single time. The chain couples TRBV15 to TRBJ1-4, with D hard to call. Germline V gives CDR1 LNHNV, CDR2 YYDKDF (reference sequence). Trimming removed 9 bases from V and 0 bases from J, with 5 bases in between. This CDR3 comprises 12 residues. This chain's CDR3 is CATGATNEKLFF. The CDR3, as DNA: TGTGCCACAGGCGCAACTAATGAAAAACTGTTTTTT.

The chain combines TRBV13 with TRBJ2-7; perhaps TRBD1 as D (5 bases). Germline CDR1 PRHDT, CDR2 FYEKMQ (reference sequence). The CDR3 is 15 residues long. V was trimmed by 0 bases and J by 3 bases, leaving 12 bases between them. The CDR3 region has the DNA TGTGCCAGCAGCTTAGGCCCCAGGGCAATCTACGAGCAGTACTTC. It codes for CASSLGPRAIYEQYF.

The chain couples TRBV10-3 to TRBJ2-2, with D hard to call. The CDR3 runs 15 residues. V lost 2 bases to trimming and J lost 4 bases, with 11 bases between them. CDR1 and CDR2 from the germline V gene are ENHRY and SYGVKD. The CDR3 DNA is TGTGCCATCAGTGAGCAGGTGTCTTCCACCGGGGAGCTGTTTTTT. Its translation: CAISEQVSSTGELFF.

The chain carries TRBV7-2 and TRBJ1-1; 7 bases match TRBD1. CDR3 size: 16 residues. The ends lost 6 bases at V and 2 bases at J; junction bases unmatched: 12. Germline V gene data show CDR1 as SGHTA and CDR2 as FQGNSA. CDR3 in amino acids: CASRLTGFSTNTEAFF. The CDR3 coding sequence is TGTGCCAGCAGACTGACAGGGTTCAGTACAAACACTGAAGCTTTCTTT.

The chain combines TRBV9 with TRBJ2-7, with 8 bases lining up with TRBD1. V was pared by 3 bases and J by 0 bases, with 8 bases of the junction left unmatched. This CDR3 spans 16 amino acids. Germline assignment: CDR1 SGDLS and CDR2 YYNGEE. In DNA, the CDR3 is TGTGCCAGCAGCGCACAGGGGGTCAGCCTCTCCTACGAGCAGTACTTC. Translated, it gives CASSAQGVSLSYEQYF.

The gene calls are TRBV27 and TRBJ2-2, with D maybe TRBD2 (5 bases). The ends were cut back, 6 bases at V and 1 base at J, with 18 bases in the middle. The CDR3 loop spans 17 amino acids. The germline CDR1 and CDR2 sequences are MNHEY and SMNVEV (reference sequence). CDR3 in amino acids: CASSSLGPGVNTGELFF. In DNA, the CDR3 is TGTGCCAGCAGCTCACTGGGCCCCGGGGTGAACACCGGGGAGCTGTTTTTT.

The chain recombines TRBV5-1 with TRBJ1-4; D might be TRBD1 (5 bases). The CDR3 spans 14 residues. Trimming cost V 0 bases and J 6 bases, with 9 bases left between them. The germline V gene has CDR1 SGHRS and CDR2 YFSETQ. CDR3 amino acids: CASSLEGSYEKLFF. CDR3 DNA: TGCGCCAGCAGCTTGGAGGGGAGCTATGAAAAACTGTTTTTT.

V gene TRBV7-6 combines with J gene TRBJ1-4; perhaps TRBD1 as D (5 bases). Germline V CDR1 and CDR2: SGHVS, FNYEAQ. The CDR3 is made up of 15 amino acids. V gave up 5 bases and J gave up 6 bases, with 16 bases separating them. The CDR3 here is CASSLLWGEDEKLFF. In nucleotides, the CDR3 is TGTGCCAGCAGCCTACTTTGGGGGGAGGATGAAAAACTGTTTTTT.

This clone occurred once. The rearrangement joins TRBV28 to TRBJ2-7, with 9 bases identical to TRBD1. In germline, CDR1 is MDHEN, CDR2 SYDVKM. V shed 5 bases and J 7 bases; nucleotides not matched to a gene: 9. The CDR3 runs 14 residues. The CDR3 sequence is CASSTTGGRREQYF. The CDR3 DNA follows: TGTGCCAGCAGTACCACAGGGGGCCGAAGAGAGCAGTACTTC.

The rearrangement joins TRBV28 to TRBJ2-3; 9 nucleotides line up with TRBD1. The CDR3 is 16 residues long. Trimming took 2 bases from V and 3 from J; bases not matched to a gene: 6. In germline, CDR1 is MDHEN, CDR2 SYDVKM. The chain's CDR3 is CASSLGPQGATDTQYF. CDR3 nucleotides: TGTGCCAGCAGTTTAGGTCCACAGGGGGCGACAGATACGCAGTATTTT.

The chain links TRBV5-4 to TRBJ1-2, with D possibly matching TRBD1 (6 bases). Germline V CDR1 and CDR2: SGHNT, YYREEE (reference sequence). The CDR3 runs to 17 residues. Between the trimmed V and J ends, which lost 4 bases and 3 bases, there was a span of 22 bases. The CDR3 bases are TGTGCCAGCAGCCGCCCCGGGGAGGGGGGGTCTGACTATGGCTACACCTTC. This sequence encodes CASSRPGEGGSDYGYTF.

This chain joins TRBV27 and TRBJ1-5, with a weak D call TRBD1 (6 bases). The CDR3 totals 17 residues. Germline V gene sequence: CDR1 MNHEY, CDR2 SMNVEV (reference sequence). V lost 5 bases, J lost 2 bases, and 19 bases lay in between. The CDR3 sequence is CASSPGRGFGGNQPQHF. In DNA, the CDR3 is TGTGCCAGCAGTCCCGGAAGGGGGTTTGGTGGCAATCAGCCCCAGCATTTT.

The CDR3 loop reads CASSHPPDRGHEQYF. CDR3 nucleotide sequence: TGTGCCAGCAGCCACCCTCCGGACAGGGGACACGAGCAGTACTTC. The rearrangement links TRBV6-5 to TRBJ2-7; 9 bases line up with TRBD1. The junction had 11 bases not matched to a gene; V was cut back by 6 bases and J by 5 bases. The CDR3 sequence is 15 residues long. The germline gives CDR1 MNHEY, CDR2 SVGAGI.

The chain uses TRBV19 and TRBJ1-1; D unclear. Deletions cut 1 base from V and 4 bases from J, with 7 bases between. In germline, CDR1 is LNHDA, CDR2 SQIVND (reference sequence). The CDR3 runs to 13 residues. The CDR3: CASSIVRGTEAFF. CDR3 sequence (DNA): TGTGCCAGTAGTATAGTACGGGGCACTGAAGCTTTCTTT. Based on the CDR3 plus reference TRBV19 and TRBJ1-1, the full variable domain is DGGITQSPKYLFRKEGQNVTLSCEQNLNHDAMYWYRQDPGQGLRLIYYSQIVNDFQKGDIAEGYSVSREKKESFPLTVTSAQKNPTAFYLCASSIVRGTEAFFGQGTRLTVV.

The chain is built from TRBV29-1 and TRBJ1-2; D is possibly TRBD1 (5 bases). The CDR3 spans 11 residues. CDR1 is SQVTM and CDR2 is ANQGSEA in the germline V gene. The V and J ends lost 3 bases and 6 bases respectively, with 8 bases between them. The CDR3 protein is CSVDREHGYTF. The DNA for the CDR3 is TGCAGCGTTGACAGGGAACATGGCTACACCTTC.

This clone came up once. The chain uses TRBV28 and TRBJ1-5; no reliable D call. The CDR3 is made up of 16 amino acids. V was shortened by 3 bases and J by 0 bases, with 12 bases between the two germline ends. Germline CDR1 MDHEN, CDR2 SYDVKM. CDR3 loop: CASSFGSSHSNQPQHF. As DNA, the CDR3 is TGTGCCAGCAGTTTTGGAAGCTCCCATAGCAATCAGCCCCAGCATTTT.